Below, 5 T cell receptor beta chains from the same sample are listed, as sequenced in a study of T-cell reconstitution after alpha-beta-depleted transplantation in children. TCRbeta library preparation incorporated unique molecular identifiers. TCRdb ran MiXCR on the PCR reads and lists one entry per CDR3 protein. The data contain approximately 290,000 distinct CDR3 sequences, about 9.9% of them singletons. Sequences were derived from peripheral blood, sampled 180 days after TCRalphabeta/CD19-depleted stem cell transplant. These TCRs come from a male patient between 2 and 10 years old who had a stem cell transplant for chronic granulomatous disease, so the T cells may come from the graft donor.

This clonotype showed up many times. This chain's CDR3 is CASSQGVYAGAMNTEAFF. The DNA for the CDR3 is TGTGCCAGCTCACAGGGTGTTTACGCAGGGGCCATGAACACTGAAGCTTTCTTT. The chain joins TRBV18 to TRBJ1-1; TRBD1 is a possible D gene (6 bases). This CDR3 is 18 amino acids long. V was shortened by 4 bases and J by 0 bases, with 21 bases between the two germline ends. Germline V CDR1 and CDR2: KGHSH, LQKENI. The whole variable domain, remainder taken from reference TRBV18 and TRBJ1-1, is NAGVMQNPRHLVRRRGQEARLRCSPMKGHSHVYWYRQLPEEGLKFMVYLQKENIIDESGMPKERFSAEFPKEGPSILRIQQVVRGDSAAYFCASSQGVYAGAMNTEAFFGQGTRLTVV.

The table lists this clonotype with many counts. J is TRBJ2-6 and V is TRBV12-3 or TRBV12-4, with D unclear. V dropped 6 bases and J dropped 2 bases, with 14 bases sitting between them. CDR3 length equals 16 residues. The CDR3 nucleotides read TGTGCCAGCAGCTCCTCCCGAAGACCTGGGGCCAACGTCCTGACTTTC. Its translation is CASSSSRRPGANVLTF.

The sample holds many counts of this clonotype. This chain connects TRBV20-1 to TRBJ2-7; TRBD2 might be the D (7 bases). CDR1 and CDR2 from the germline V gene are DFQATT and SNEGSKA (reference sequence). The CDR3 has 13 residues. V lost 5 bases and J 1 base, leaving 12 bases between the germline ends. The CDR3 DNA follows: TGCAGTGCTTTAAGGGGGGGGTCCTACGAGCAGTACTTC. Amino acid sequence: CSALRGGSYEQYF.

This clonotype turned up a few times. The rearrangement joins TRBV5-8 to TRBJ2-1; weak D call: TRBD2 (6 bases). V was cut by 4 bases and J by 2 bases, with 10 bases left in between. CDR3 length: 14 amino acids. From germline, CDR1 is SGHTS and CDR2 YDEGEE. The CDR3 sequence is CASSPGLPYNEQFF. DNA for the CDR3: TGTGCCAGCAGCCCGGGACTCCCCTACAATGAGCAGTTCTTC.

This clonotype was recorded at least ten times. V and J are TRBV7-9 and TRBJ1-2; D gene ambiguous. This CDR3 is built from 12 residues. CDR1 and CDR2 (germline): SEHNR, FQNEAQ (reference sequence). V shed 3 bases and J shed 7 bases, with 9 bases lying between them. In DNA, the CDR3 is TGTGCCAGCAGCTTGAGTGGGTTTGGCTACACCTTC. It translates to CASSLSGFGYTF.